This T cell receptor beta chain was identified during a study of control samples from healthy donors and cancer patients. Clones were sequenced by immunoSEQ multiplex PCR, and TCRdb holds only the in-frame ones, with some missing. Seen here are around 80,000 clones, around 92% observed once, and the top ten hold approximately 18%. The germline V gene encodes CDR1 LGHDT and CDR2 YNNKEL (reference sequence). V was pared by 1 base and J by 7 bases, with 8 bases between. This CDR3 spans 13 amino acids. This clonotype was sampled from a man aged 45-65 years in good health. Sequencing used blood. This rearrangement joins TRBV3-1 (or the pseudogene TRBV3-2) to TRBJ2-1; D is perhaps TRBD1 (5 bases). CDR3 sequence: CASSQVPGNEQFF. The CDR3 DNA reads TGTGCCAGCAGCCAAGTACCAGGGAATGAGCAGTTCTTC.